This T cell receptor (beta chain) was observed in a study of blood T cell repertoires in COVID-19. This CDR3 has 15 residues. The J segment lost 0 bases and the V segment lost 4 bases, leaving 5 bases of the junction unmatched. Germline CDR1 SGHNT, CDR2 YENEEA. This table comes from immunoSEQ multiplex PCR, and its TCRdb copy is limited to in-frame clones, with some not included. Of 100,000 to 150,000 clones in the sample, approximately 85% were seen once. This sequence joins TRBV11-3 and TRBJ2-7, with TRBD1 identical over 8 bases. This sequence originates from a human donor in a cohort sampled during active COVID-19. Sequencing was performed on peripheral blood. The CDR3 protein is CASSSGQGSSYEQYF. In DNA form, the CDR3 reads TGTGCCAGCAGCTCCGGACAGGGAAGCTCCTACGAGCAGTACTTC. Full variable domain (remainder filled in from reference TRBV11-3 and TRBJ2-7): EAGVVQSPRYKIIEKKQPVAFWCNPISGHNTLYWYLQNLGQGPELLIRYENEEAVDDSQLPKDRFSAERLKGVDSTLKIQPAELGDSAVYLCASSSGQGSSYEQYFGPGTRLTVT.